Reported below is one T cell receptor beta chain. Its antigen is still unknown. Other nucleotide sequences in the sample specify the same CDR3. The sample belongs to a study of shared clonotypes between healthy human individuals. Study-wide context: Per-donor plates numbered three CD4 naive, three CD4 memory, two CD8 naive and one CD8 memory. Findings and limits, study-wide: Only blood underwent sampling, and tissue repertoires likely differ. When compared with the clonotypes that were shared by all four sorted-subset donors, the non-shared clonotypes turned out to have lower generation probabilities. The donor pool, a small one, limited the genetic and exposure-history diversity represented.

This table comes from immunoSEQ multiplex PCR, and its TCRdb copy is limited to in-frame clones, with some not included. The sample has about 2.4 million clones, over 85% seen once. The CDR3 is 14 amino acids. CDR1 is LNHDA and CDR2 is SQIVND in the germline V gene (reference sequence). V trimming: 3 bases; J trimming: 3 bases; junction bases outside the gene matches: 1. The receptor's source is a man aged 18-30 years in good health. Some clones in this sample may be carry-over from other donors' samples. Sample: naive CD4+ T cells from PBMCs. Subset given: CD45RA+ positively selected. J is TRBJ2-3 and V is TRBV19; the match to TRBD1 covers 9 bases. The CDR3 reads CASSIGQGTDTQYF. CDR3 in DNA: TGTGCCAGTAGTATTGGACAGGGGACAGATACGCAGTATTTT.